The rows below give T cell receptor beta chains drawn from one sample of a study of a mutant IDH1 vaccine in newly diagnosed glioma. Only in-frame clones appear in the TCRdb table, and some are missing; sequencing was by immunoSEQ multiplex PCR. The sample contains approximately 100,000 clones, roughly 89% of which appear only once. The sample here was PBMCs, taken from a glioma patient treated with radiotherapy, temozolomide or both. The receptors shown here come from a woman in her 50s with glioma. Both conserved end residues are part of each CDR3. D genes are given only for firm matches. The size field is filled for only some rows; it gives once, few, many or a size class.

V,size,D,J,CDR3,DNA
TRBV28,.,.,TRBJ1-4,CASSRGVTTNEKLFF,TGTGCCAGCAGCCGGGGGGTTACAACTAATGAAAAACTGTTTTTT
TRBV28,.,.,TRBJ2-7,CASSFQLVRSYEQYF,TGTGCCAGCAGTTTTCAGCTTGTACGGTCCTACGAGCAGTACTTC
TRBV19,.,.,TRBJ1-1,CASSWSREGTEAFF,TGTGCCAGTTCCTGGTCCAGGGAGGGAACTGAAGCTTTCTTT
TRBV9,.,.,TRBJ1-1,CASSTTPGVGTEAFF,TGTGCCAGCAGCACGACCCCAGGGGTTGGCACTGAAGCTTTCTTT
TRBV27,.,TRBD2,TRBJ2-1,CASRPTSEPYNEQFF,TGTGCCAGCAGGCCTACTAGCGAGCCCTACAATGAGCAGTTCTTC
TRBV27,.,.,TRBJ2-2,CASSLVTGELFF,TGTGCCAGCAGTTTGGTCACCGGGGAGCTGTTTTTT
TRBV13,.,.,TRBJ1-1,CASSLGPGGGNTEAFF,TGTGCCAGCAGCTTAGGCCCCGGGGGCGGGAACACTGAAGCTTTCTTT
TRBV19,once,.,TRBJ2-6,CASSIPRSGANVLTF,TGTGCCAGTAGTATCCCGCGCTCTGGGGCCAACGTCCTGACTTTC
TRBV30,.,TRBD2,TRBJ2-7,CAWSAPRGGGVYEQYF,TGTGCCTGGAGTGCCCCCAGGGGCGGGGGGGTCTACGAGCAGTACTTC
TRBV6-6,.,.,TRBJ1-1,CASSKMFRAEAFF,TGTGCCAGCAGTAAGATGTTTCGCGCTGAAGCTTTCTTT
TRBV28,.,.,TRBJ2-1,CASSFRGGWDNEQFF,TGTGCCAGCAGTTTCCGAGGGGGGTGGGACAATGAGCAGTTCTTC
TRBV15,.,TRBD2,TRBJ2-7,CATSEGSVRLLAGGFYEQYF,TGTGCCACCAGCGAGGGGAGCGTACGATTACTAGCGGGAGGGTTCTACGAGCAGTACTTC
TRBV5-1,.,.,TRBJ1-3,CASSLQPSGTPGNTIYF,TGCGCCAGCAGCTTGCAGCCCTCCGGGACGCCCGGAAACACCATATATTTT
TRBV18,.,TRBD2,TRBJ2-1,CASSPPVGTNYNEQFF,TGTGCCAGCTCACCACCGGTAGGGACTAACTACAATGAGCAGTTCTTC
TRBV7-9,once,TRBD2,TRBJ2-5,CASSSSSGGRRYF,TGTGCCAGCAGCTCTTCCTCGGGAGGCCGGCGGTACTTC
TRBV5-1,few,TRBD1,TRBJ1-1,CASTRTGTVEAFF,TGCGCCAGCACTCGAACCGGGACAGTCGAAGCTTTCTTT
TRBV10-3,.,.,TRBJ2-5,CAISESLAQGETQYF,TGTGCCATCAGTGAGTCATTGGCGCAGGGCGAGACCCAGTACTTC
TRBV7-8,.,TRBD1,TRBJ2-7,CASSNPTGYPGNLYEQYF,TGTGCCAGCAGCAACCCGACAGGGTATCCCGGGAACCTCTACGAGCAGTACTTC
TRBV2,.,TRBD1,TRBJ2-6,CASSGWTGGANVLTF,TGTGCCAGCAGTGGCTGGACAGGGGGGGCCAACGTCCTGACTTTC
TRBV29-1,.,.,TRBJ1-2,CSVETAANYGYTF,TGCAGCGTTGAGACAGCCGCTAACTATGGCTACACCTTC
TRBV6-5,.,TRBD1,TRBJ2-7,CASSLDRVYEQYF,TGTGCCAGCAGCCTGGACAGGGTCTACGAGCAGTACTTC
TRBV7-9,.,TRBD2,TRBJ2-3,CASSDISMGLAGGEDTQYF,TGTGCCAGCAGCGACATAAGTATGGGACTAGCGGGAGGGGAGGATACGCAGTATTTT
TRBV2,.,TRBD1,TRBJ1-2,CASSEAWTGEDYGYTF,TGTGCCAGCAGTGAAGCGTGGACAGGGGAGGACTATGGCTACACCTTC
TRBV27,.,TRBD1,TRBJ1-1,CASSASGTGLNTEAFF,TGTGCCAGCAGTGCCTCCGGGACAGGCCTCAACACTGAAGCTTTCTTT
TRBV7-6,once,TRBD1,TRBJ1-6,CASSLGGQGMWSPLHF,TGTGCCAGCAGCTTAGGGGGACAGGGGATGTGGTCACCCCTCCACTTT
TRBV29-1,few,.,TRBJ1-5,CSVGEANQPQHF,TGCAGCGTTGGAGAAGCGAATCAGCCCCAGCATTTT
TRBV6-5,.,TRBD2,TRBJ2-3,CASSYSSGNGGTQYF,TGTGCCAGCAGTTACTCTAGCGGGAACGGGGGTACGCAGTATTTT
TRBV28,.,.,TRBJ1-5,CASSAPRGPRNQPQHF,TGTGCCAGCAGTGCCCCCCGGGGCCCAAGGAATCAGCCCCAGCATTTT
TRBV25-1,.,.,TRBJ2-2,CASSGRLTPNTGELFF,TGTGCCAGCAGTGGTCGACTGACCCCGAACACCGGGGAGCTGTTTTTT
TRBV6-5,.,TRBD1,TRBJ1-1,CASMRQGDTEAFF,TGTGCCAGCATGCGACAGGGGGACACTGAAGCTTTCTTT
TRBV18,.,TRBD1,TRBJ2-3,CASSPDSDRGGTDTQYF,TGTGCCAGCTCACCAGATTCCGACAGGGGGGGAACAGATACGCAGTATTTT
TRBV28,.,.,TRBJ1-2,CASRSPDSAASYGYTF,TGTGCCAGCCGCTCCCCGGACAGTGCCGCCTCCTATGGCTACACCTTC
TRBV28,.,TRBD1,TRBJ1-2,CASSSLRDRGRWNYGYTF,TGTGCCAGCAGTTCCCTCCGGGACAGGGGGCGCTGGAACTATGGCTACACCTTC
TRBV9,.,.,TRBJ1-2,CASSGNRDSNYGYTF,TGTGCCAGCAGCGGTAACAGAGATTCTAACTATGGCTACACCTTC
TRBV6-1,.,TRBD2,TRBJ2-1,CASSEAWGTTSAYNEQFF,TGTGCCAGCAGTGAAGCGTGGGGGACTACTAGCGCCTACAATGAGCAGTTCTTC
TRBV27,.,TRBD1,TRBJ2-1,CASSPPGQVIFF,TGTGCCAGCAGTCCCCCGGGACAGGTGATATTCTTC
TRBV7-9,.,.,TRBJ2-3,CASSLGHGRHADTQYF,TGTGCCAGCAGCTTAGGGCACGGCAGACACGCAGATACGCAGTATTTT
TRBV28,.,.,TRBJ2-5,CASSLDAERTPQTYFRETQYF,TGTGCCAGCAGTTTAGATGCGGAGCGGACCCCCCAGACGTATTTCCGTGAGACCCAGTACTTC
TRBV5-6,.,.,TRBJ2-1,CASSPSMGVWNEQFF,TGTGCCAGCAGCCCATCTATGGGAGTTTGGAATGAGCAGTTCTTC
TRBV29-1,.,TRBD2,TRBJ2-7,CSVVSGASSYEQYF,TGCAGCGTCGTTAGCGGGGCGAGCTCCTACGAGCAGTACTTC
TRBV7-8,.,.,TRBJ2-1,CASSLPRRLSRDNEQFF,TGTGCCAGCAGCTTACCCCGTCGGCTAAGTCGGGACAATGAGCAGTTCTTC
TRBV2,.,.,TRBJ2-7,CASSEAWKKQYF,TGTGCCAGCAGTGAAGCGTGGAAGAAGCAGTACTTC
TRBV29-1,.,TRBD1,TRBJ2-1,CSATGTASSGEQFF,TGCAGCGCCACCGGGACAGCGTCCTCAGGTGAGCAGTTCTTC
TRBV21-1,.,.,TRBJ2-4,CASKMDGQGNAKNIQYF,TGTGCCAGCAAAATGGATGGGCAGGGGAACGCCAAAAACATTCAGTACTTC
TRBV18,.,TRBD2,TRBJ2-1,CASSQLAGPYNEQFF,TGTGCCAGCTCACAACTAGCGGGGCCCTACAATGAGCAGTTCTTC
TRBV5-1,once,.,TRBJ2-2,CASSRLGRTTGELFF,TGCGCCAGCAGCCGACTGGGCCGGACAACCGGGGAGCTGTTTTTT
TRBV5-1,.,TRBD1,TRBJ2-7,CASSLTGPSEQYF,TGCGCCAGCAGTTTGACAGGGCCCAGCGAGCAGTACTTC
TRBV27,once,TRBD1,TRBJ2-3,CASSLSRTGDTDTQYF,TGTGCCAGCAGTTTATCGCGGACAGGGGACACAGATACGCAGTATTTT
TRBV6-1,once,.,TRBJ1-2,CASSEASRGGGYTF,TGTGCCAGCAGTGAAGCAAGCAGGGGAGGTGGCTACACCTTC
TRBV6-1,.,.,TRBJ1-5,CASSLQRSGNQPQHF,TGTGCCAGCAGCCTACAGCGATCGGGCAATCAGCCCCAGCATTTT
TRBV7-2,.,.,TRBJ2-4,CASSLGAQRLAKNIQYF,TGTGCCAGCAGCTTAGGGGCCCAGCGGTTAGCCAAAAACATTCAGTACTTC